This T cell receptor beta chain was observed in a study of T-cell reconstitution after alpha-beta-depleted transplantation in children. This clonotype was counted only a few times. Antigen: not known. Unique molecular identifiers were built into the TCRbeta library. MiXCR, run by TCRdb on the PCR reads, gives a single entry per CDR3 protein. The sample consists of a few hundred thousand distinct CDR3 sequences, roughly 8.2% of them appearing once. Study results and caveats: From newly produced T cells came most of the T-cell counts and diversity one year after transplant. Surviving recipient T cells and intrathymic progenitors accounted for some patients' high TCRbeta diversity at day 60. Reportedly, alpha-beta T cells present about two months post-transplant originated from several hundred expanded clones of graft origin.

Unmatched junction bases numbered 4, after V lost 1 base and J lost 1 base. The CDR3 totals 15 residues. Germline V gene sequence: CDR1 DFQATT, CDR2 SNEGSKA (reference sequence). V usage is TRBV20-1 and J usage is TRBJ2-3; TRBD2 matches at 8 bases. The source material was peripheral blood, sampled 360 days after TCRalphabeta/CD19-depleted stem cell transplant. This TCR was recovered from a female patient aged 2-9 years who had a stem cell transplant for Fanconi anemia, so the T cells may come from the graft donor. CDR3 sequence reads: CSARGPTSGTDTQYF. DNA of the CDR3: TGCAGTGCTAGAGGACCGACTAGCGGCACAGATACGCAGTATTTT.